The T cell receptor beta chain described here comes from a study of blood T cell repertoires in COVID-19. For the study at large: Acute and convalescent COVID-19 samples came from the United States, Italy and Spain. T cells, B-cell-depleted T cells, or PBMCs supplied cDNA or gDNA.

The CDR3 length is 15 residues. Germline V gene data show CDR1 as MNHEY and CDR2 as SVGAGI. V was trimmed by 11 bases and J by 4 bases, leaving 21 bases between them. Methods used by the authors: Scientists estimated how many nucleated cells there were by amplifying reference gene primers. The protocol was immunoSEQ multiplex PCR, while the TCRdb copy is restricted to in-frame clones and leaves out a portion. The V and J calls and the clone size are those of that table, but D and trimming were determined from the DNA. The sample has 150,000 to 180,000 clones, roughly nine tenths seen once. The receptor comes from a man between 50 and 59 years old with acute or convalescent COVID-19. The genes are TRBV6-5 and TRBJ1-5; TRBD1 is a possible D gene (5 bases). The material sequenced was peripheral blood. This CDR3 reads CAGITTGGDNQPQHF. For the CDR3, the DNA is TGTGCCGGAATTACGACCGGGGGGGATAATCAGCCCCAGCATTTT.